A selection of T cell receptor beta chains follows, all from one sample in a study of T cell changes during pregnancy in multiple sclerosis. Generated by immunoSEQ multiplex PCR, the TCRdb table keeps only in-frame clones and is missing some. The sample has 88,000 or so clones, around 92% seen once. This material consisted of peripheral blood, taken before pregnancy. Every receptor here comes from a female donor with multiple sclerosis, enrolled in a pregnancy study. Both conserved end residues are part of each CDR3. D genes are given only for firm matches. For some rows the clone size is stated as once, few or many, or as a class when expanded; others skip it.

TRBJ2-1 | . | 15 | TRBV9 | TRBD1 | TGTGCCAGCAGCCCCCGGGACAGGTCCTACAATGAGCAGTTCTTC | CASSPRDRSYNEQFF
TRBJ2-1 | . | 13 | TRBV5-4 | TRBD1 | TGTGCCAGCAGCTTGCAGGGGGAAGGTGAGCAGTTCTTC | CASSLQGEGEQFF
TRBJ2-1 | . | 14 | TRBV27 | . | TGTGCCAGCTCCGCAGGGGTGACGGGCAATGAGCAGTTCTTC | CASSAGVTGNEQFF
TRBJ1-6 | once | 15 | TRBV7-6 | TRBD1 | TGTGCCAGCAGCGAAACAGGGGGCTCTAATTCACCCCTCCACTTT | CASSETGGSNSPLHF
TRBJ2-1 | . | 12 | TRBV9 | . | TGTGCCAGCAGCGTATCCGGGAATGAGCAGTTCTTC | CASSVSGNEQFF
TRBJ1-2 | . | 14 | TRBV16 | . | TGTGCCAGCAGCCAATCCGCGGAGAACTATGGCTACACCTTC | CASSQSAENYGYTF
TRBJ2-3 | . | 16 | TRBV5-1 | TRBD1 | TGCGCCAGCAGCTTAGACGGGACAGCCCTCACAGATACGCAGTATTTT | CASSLDGTALTDTQYF
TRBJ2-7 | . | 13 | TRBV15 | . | TGTGCCACCAGCATTGGCAGGGGACACGAGCAGTACTTC | CATSIGRGHEQYF
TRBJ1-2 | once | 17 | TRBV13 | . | TGTGCCAGCAGCTTAGACTCGCGACGGGGGGAGGGGTATGGCTACACCTTC | CASSLDSRRGEGYGYTF
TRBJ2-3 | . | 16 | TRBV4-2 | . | TGTGCCAGCAGCCTTGGGGAAGGGGTGAGCACAGATACGCAGTATTTT | CASSLGEGVSTDTQYF
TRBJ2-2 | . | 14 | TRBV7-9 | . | TGTGCCAGCAGCTTAGATTCTCCACTCGGGGAGCTGTTTTTT | CASSLDSPLGELFF
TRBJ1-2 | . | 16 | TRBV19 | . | TGTGCCAGTAGTGGAGGGGTAGGATCAGCGGTCAGGGGCTACACCTTC | CASSGGVGSAVRGYTF
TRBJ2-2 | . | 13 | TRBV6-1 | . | TGTGCCAGCAGTGAAGTAGCCTACGGGGAGCTGTTTTTT | CASSEVAYGELFF
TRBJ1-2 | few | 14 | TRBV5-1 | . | TGCGCCAGCAGCTTGGCTGCGGGTGACTATGGCTACACCTTC | CASSLAAGDYGYTF
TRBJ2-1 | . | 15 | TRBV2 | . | TGTGCCAGCATTCGGGGGTCAAGCTCCTACAATGAGCAGTTCTTC | CASIRGSSSYNEQFF
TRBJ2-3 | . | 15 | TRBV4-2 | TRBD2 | TGTGCCAGCAGCCAAGCGACTAGCGGGGGGGCCGAGGCGTATTTT | CASSQATSGGAEAYF
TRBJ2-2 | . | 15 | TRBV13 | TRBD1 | TGTGCCAGCAGCCCCTGGACAGGGGGAACCGGGGAGCTGTTTTTT | CASSPWTGGTGELFF
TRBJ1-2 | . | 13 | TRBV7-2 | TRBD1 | TGTGCCAGCAGCATCGGGACAGGGTATGGCTACACCTTC | CASSIGTGYGYTF
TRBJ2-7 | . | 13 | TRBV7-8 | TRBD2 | TGTGCCAGCAGCCTTAGCGGGGCGTACGAGCAGTACTTC | CASSLSGAYEQYF
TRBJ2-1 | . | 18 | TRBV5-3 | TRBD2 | TGTGCCAGAAGCTTTAAGTCCATTTGGCGGGGGGGTAGGAATGAGCAGTTCTTC | CARSFKSIWRGGRNEQFF
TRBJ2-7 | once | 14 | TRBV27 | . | TGTGCCAGCTCGGCGGGGCCGAGCTCCTACGAGCAGTACTTC | CASSAGPSSYEQYF
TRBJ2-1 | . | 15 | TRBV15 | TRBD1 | TGTGCCACCAGCAGGGGACAGGGGGCGAACAATGAGCAGTTCTTC | CATSRGQGANNEQFF
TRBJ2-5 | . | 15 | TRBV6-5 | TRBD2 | TGTGCCAGCAGTGGGGCTAGCGGGTACCAAGAGACCCAGTACTTC | CASSGASGYQETQYF
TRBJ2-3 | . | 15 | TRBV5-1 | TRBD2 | TGCGCCAGCAGCTTTAGCGGGGGGACCACAGATACGCAGTATTTT | CASSFSGGTTDTQYF
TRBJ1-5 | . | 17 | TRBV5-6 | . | TGTGCCAGCAGCCTCGCTGGAGAGGGCCCCTCCAATCAGCCCCAGCATTTT | CASSLAGEGPSNQPQHF
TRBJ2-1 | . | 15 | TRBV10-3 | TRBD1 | TGTGCCATCACCGACGGGGACAGGGCTTTGAATGAGCAGTTCTTC | CAITDGDRALNEQFF
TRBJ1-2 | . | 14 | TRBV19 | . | TGTGCCAGTAGTATTGTCCAGGGAGGCTATGGCTACACCTTC | CASSIVQGGYGYTF
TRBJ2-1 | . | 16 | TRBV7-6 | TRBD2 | TGTGCCAGCAGCCTCTCTAGCGGGGGGGTCTACAATGAGCAGTTCTTC | CASSLSSGGVYNEQFF
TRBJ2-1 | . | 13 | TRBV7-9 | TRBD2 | TGTGCCAGCAGCTTAGTTAGCGGGGAGATCCCGTTCTTC | CASSLVSGEIPFF
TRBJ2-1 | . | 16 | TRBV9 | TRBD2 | TGTGCCAGCAGCGTCCAACTAGCGGGGGGCTACAATGAGCAGTTCTTC | CASSVQLAGGYNEQFF
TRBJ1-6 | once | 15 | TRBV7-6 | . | TGTGCCAGCAGCTTGGGAGCGGACGGTGATTCACCCCTCCACTTT | CASSLGADGDSPLHF
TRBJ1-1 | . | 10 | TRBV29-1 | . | TGCAGCGTTGAAGATGGGAGAGCTTTCTTT | CSVEDGRAFF
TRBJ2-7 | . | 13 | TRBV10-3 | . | TGTGCCATCAGTGAGGGAGGTTCTTGGGAGCAGTACTTC | CAISEGGSWEQYF
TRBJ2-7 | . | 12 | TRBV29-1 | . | TGCAGCGCCTTCTTAAGGGGGTACGAGCAGTACTTC | CSAFLRGYEQYF
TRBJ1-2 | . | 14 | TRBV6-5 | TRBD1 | TGTGCCAGCACCCGCTCCGGGACAGGGATTGGCTACACCTTC | CASTRSGTGIGYTF
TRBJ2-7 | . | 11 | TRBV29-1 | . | TGCAGCGTTGCATTCTCCTACGAGCAGTACTTC | CSVAFSYEQYF
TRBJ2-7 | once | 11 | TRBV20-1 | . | TGCAGTGCTAAACGGAGATACGAGCAGTACTTC | CSAKRRYEQYF
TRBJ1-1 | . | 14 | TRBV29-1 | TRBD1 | TGCAGCGGAGGACAGGGGGCCGGGAACACTGAAGCTTTCTTT | CSGGQGAGNTEAFF
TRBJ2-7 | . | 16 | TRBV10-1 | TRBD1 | TGCGCCAGCAGTGCCTCCGGCCGGGACAGCTCCTACGAGCAGTACTTC | CASSASGRDSSYEQYF
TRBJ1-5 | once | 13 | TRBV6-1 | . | TGTGCCAGCAGTGAAGCGACATCTCTGACCCAGCATTTT | CASSEATSLTQHF
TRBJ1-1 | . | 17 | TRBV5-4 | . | TGTGCCAGCAGCTGGGACCCAGGGGTGGGGTTGAACACTGAAGCTTTCTTT | CASSWDPGVGLNTEAFF
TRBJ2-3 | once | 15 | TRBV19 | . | TGTGCCAGTAGTATAGGGGAGACTAGCACAGATACGCAGTATTTT | CASSIGETSTDTQYF